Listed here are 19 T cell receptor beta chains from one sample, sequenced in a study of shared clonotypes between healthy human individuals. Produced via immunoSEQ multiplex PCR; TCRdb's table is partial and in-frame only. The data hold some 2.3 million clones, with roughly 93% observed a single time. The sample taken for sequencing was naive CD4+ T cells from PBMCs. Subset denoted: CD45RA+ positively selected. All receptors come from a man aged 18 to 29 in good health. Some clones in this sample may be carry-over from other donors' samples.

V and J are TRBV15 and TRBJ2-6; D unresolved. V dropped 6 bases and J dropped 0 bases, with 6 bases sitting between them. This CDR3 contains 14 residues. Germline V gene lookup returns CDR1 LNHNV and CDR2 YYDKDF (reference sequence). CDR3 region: CATSGVSGANVLTF. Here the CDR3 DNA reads TGTGCCACCAGTGGGGTCTCTGGGGCCAACGTCCTGACTTTC. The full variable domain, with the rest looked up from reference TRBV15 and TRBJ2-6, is DAMVIQNPRYQVTQFGKPVTLSCSQTLNHNVMYWYQQKSSQAPKLLFHYYDKDFNNEADTPDNFQSRRPNTSFCFLDIRSPGLGDTAMYLCATSGVSGANVLTFGAGSRLTVL.

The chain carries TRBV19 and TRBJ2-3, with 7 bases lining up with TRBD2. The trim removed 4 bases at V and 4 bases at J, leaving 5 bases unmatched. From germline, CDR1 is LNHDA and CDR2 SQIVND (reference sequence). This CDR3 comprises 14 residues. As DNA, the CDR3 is TGTGCCAGTAGTACGGGGGGAGGCTCAGATACGCAGTATTTT. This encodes CASSTGGGSDTQYF.

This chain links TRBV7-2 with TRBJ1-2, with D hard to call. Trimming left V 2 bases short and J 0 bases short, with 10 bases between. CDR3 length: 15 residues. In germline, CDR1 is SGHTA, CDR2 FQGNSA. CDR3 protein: CASSLMSVPNYGYTF. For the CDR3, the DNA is TGTGCCAGCAGCTTAATGAGTGTCCCTAACTATGGCTACACCTTC.

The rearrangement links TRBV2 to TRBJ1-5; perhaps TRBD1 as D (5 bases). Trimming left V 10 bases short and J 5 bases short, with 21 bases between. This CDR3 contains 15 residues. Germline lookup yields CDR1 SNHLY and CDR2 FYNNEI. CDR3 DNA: TGTGCCACCGCTCCCTCAAACGGGGGTTATCAGCCCCAGCATTTT. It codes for CATAPSNGGYQPQHF.

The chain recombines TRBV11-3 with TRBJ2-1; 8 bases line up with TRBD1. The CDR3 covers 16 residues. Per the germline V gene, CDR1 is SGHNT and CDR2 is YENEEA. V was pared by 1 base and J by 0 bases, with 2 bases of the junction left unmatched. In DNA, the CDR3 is TGTGCCAGCAGCTTAGGGACAGGGTCCTCCTACAATGAGCAGTTCTTC. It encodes CASSLGTGSSYNEQFF.

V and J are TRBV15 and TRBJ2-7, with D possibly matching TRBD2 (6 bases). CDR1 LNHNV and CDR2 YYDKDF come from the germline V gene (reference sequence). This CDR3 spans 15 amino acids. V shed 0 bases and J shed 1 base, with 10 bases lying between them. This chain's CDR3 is CATSRDMTRSYEQYF. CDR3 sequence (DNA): TGTGCCACCAGCAGAGACATGACTAGATCCTACGAGCAGTACTTC.

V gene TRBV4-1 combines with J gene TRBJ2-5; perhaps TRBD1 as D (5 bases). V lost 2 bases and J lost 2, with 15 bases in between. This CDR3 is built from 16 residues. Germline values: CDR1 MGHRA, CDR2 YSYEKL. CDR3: CASSQKRTWEQETQYF. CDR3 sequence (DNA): TGCGCCAGCAGCCAAAAAAGGACATGGGAACAAGAGACCCAGTACTTC.

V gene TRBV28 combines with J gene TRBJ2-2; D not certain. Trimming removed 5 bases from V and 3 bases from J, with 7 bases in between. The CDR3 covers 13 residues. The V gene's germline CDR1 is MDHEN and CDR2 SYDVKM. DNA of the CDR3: TGTGCCAGCAGTCCTATCGACACCGGGGAGCTGTTTTTT. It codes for CASSPIDTGELFF.

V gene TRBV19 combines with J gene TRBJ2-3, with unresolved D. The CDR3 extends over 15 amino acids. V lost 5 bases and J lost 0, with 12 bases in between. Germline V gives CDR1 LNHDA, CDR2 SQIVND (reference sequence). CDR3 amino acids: CASSPLTASTDTQYF. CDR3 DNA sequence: TGTGCCAGTAGTCCCCTGACGGCGAGCACAGATACGCAGTATTTT.

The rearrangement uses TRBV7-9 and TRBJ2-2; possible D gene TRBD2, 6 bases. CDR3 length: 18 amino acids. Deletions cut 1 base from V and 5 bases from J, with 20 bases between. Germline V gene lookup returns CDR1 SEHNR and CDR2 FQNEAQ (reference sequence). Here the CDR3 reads CASSLGLAGPRGTGELFF. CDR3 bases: TGTGCCAGCAGCTTAGGTCTGGCGGGGCCCCGTGGGACCGGGGAGCTGTTTTTT.

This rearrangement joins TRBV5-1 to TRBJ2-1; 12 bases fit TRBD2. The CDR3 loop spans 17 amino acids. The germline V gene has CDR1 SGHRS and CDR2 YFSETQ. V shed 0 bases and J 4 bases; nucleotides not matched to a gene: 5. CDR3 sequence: CASSLELAGGPYNEQFF. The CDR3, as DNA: TGCGCCAGCAGCTTGGAGCTAGCGGGAGGGCCATACAATGAGCAGTTCTTC.

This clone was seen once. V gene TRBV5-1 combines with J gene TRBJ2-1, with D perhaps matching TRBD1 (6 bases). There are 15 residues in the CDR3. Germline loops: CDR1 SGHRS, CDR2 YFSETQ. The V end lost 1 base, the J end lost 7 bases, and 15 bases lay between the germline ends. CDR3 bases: TGCGCCAGCAGCTTGACTACAGGGTCGTCAAATGAGCAGTTCTTC. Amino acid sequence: CASSLTTGSSNEQFF.

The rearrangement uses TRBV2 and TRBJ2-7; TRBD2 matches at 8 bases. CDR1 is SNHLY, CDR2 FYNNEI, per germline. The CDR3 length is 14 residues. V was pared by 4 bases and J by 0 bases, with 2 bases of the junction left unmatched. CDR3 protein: CASSVREDSYEQYF. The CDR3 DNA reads TGTGCCAGCAGTGTGCGGGAGGACTCCTACGAGCAGTACTTC.

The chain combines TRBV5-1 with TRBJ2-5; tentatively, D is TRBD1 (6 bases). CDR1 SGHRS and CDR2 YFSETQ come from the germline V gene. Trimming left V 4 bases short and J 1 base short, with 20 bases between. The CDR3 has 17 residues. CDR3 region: CASSPKPGHILQETQYF. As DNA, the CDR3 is TGCGCCAGCAGCCCTAAACCGGGACACATCCTCCAAGAGACCCAGTACTTC. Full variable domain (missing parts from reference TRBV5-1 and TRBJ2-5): KAGVTQTPRYLIKTRGQQVTLSCSPISGHRSVSWYQQTPGQGLQFLFEYFSETQRNKGNFPGRFSGRQFSNSRSEMNVSTLELGDSALYLCASSPKPGHILQETQYFGPGTRLLVL.

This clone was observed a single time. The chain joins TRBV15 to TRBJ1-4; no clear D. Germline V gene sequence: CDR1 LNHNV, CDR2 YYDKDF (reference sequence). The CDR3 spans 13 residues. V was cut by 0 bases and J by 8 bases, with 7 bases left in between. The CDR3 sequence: CATSRDVREKLFF. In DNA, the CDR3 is TGTGCCACCAGCAGAGATGTGCGAGAAAAACTGTTTTTT.

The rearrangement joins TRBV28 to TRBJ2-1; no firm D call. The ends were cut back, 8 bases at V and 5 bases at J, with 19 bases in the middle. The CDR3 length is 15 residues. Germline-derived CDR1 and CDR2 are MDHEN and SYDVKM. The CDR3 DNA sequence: TGTGCCAGCGGATTGATTCCTCGGACGAACAATGAGCAGTTCTTC. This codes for CASGLIPRTNNEQFF.

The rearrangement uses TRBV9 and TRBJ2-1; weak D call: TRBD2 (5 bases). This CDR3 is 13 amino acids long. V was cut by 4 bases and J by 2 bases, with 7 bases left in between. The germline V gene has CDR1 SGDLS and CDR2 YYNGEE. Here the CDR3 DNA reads TGTGCCAGCAGCACCGGGACCTACAATGAGCAGTTCTTC. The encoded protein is CASSTGTYNEQFF. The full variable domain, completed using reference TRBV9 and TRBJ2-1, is DSGVTQTPKHLITATGQRVTLRCSPRSGDLSVYWYQQSLDQGLQFLIQYYNGEERAKGNILERFSAQQFPDLHSELNLSSLELGDSALYFCASSTGTYNEQFFGPGTRLTVL.

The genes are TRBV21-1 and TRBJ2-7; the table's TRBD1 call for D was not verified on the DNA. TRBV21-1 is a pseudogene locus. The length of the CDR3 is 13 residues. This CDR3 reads CASSKNRDVGSYF. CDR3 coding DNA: TGTGCCAGCAGCAAAAACAGGGATGTTGGGTCGTACTTC.

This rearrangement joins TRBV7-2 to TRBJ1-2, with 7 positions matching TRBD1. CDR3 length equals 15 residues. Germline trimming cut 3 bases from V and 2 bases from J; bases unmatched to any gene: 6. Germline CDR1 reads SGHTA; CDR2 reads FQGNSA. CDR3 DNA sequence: TGTGCCAGCAGCTTCCGGGTGGACAGGAACTATGGCTACACCTTC. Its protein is CASSFRVDRNYGYTF.